The clone carrying this T cell receptor beta chain was seen at least ten times. Its antigen is undetermined. These data originate in a study of breast tumors, draining lymph nodes, adjacent tissues. Study-level points and caveats: Compared with basal-like, luminal-like tumors shared significantly more repertoire with nontumor tissue.

Axillary draining lymph nodes of breast cancer patients supplied the node samples. A single record per CDR3 protein comes from TCRdb applying MiXCR to the multiplex PCR reads. This table holds 150,000 to 200,000 distinct CDR3 sequences, 33% found once. This CDR3 comprises 13 residues. The germline V and J ends were trimmed by 0 bases and 6 bases, with 7 bases remaining between them. The germline V gene has CDR1 SGHRS and CDR2 YFSETQ. Input material: axillary lymph node tissue. The rearrangement links TRBV5-1 to TRBJ2-1; D unclear. The clonotype comes from a female donor with breast cancer. Some clones in this sample may be carry-over from other donors' samples. CDR3 region: CASSLGTSNEQFF. The CDR3 bases are TGCGCCAGCAGCTTGGGAACAAGCAATGAGCAGTTCTTC.